Following are 12 T cell receptor beta chains from one sample sequenced in a study of shared clonotypes between healthy human individuals. Sequencing was performed with immunoSEQ multiplex PCR; in TCRdb, only in-frame clones are kept and a portion is missing. The sample yields 450,000 to 500,000 clones, 81% seen once. Sequencing was done on a sample of PBMCs. Receptors were obtained from a woman aged 35 to 49 in good health. Some clones in this sample may be carry-over from other donors' samples.

In this sample, this clone turned up once. The genes are TRBV28 and TRBJ2-5, with TRBD1 as a possible D gene (7 bases). The CDR3 loop spans 15 amino acids. The germline gives CDR1 MDHEN, CDR2 SYDVKM. Trimming pared 6 bases from V and 0 bases from J, leaving 14 bases between. CDR3 region: CASSRTGGYQETQYF. The CDR3, as DNA: TGTGCCAGCAGCCGGACAGGAGGGTACCAAGAGACCCAGTACTTC.

This chain connects TRBV5-1 to TRBJ2-1; D gene uncertain. Per germline, CDR1 SGHRS and CDR2 YFSETQ. The CDR3 extends over 15 amino acids. V was shortened by 0 bases and J by 7 bases, with 14 bases between the two germline ends. The CDR3 DNA sequence: TGCGCCAGCAGCTTGGAGATCCTCAGAGGTAATGAGCAGTTCTTC. Amino acids: CASSLEILRGNEQFF.

The chain couples TRBV29-1 to TRBJ2-2; 8 bases match TRBD1. The CDR3 totals 13 residues. Germline assignment: CDR1 SQVTM and CDR2 ANQGSEA. V shed 5 bases, J shed 5 bases, and the junction held 4 bases outside the gene matches. Here the CDR3 reads CSVLDRATGELFF. CDR3 sequence (DNA): TGCAGCGTTTTGGACAGGGCTACCGGGGAGCTGTTTTTT.

As to this clone: This likely stems from a read error, as it lies one base from a far larger clone. This likely comes from a read error, as the CDR3 has no conserved phenylalanine or tryptophan at its end. The V gene is TRBV28, the J gene TRBJ1-2; D is unclear. This CDR3 spans 12 amino acids. CDR1 MDHEN and CDR2 SYDVKM come from the germline V gene. V was shortened by 3 bases and J by 5 bases, with 7 bases between the two germline ends. The CDR3 here is CASSFAEYGYTS. CDR3 nucleotide sequence: TGTGCCAGCAGTTTCGCGGAGTATGGCTACACCTCC.

This clone has a single count. The rearrangement joins TRBV7-2 to TRBJ1-5; D unresolved. Germline V gene data show CDR1 as SGHTA and CDR2 as FQGNSA. Trimming pared 3 bases from V and 3 bases from J, leaving 9 bases between. The CDR3 length is 14 residues. The CDR3 sequence is CASSFDPTNQPQHF. The CDR3 DNA reads as TGTGCCAGCAGCTTTGACCCGACCAATCAGCCCCAGCATTTT.

This clone was counted only a few times. The V and J genes are TRBV6-1 and TRBJ2-7; D is possibly TRBD1 or TRBD2 (5 bases each). Per the germline V gene, CDR1 is MNHNS and CDR2 is SASEGT. The ends were cut back, 8 bases at V and 4 bases at J, with 15 bases in the middle. The CDR3 is 13 residues long. CDR3 residues: CASFGTVGYEQYF. The CDR3 region has the DNA TGTGCCAGCTTTGGGACGGTGGGATACGAGCAGTACTTC.

To note about this clone: Other DNA sequences in the same sample also yield this CDR3. The chain combines TRBV6-5 with TRBJ1-1; D is undetermined. The CDR3 contains 13 residues. Trimming took 6 bases from V and 1 from J, leaving 9 bases between them. Germline-derived CDR1 and CDR2 are MNHEY and SVGAGI. CDR3 nucleotides: TGTGCCAGCAGCCCACCCCCGAACACTGAAGCTTTCTTT. Encoded protein: CASSPPPNTEAFF.

This clone has just one count. The chain employs TRBV2 and TRBJ1-1; 8 bases line up with TRBD1. Germline CDR1 is SNHLY and CDR2 is FYNNEI. The CDR3 spans 14 residues. The V gene end was trimmed by 6 bases and the J gene end by 0 bases; junction bases not matched to a gene: 3. The CDR3 region is CASRRQGLNTEAFF. The CDR3 nucleotides are TGTGCCAGCAGGCGACAGGGGCTGAACACTGAAGCTTTCTTT.

Details on this clone: A far larger clone is a single base away, which makes a read error likely. V and J are TRBV30 and TRBJ2-7, with D perhaps TRBD1 (6 bases). V gave up 3 bases and J gave up 2 bases, with 11 bases separating them. Germline CDR1 is GTSNPN and CDR2 is SVGIG (reference sequence). This CDR3 contains 13 residues. This CDR3 reads CAWRRDTPYEQYF. CDR3 DNA sequence: TGTGCCTGGAGACGGGACACCCCCTACGAGCAGTACTTC.

The chain joins TRBV9 to TRBJ2-7, with D possibly TRBD2 on 6 matching bases. The CDR3 totals 14 residues. V lost 3 bases, J lost 3 bases, and 13 bases lay in between. Germline values: CDR1 SGDLS, CDR2 YYNGEE. The CDR3 protein is CASSAGLYDYEQYF. CDR3 in DNA: TGTGCCAGCAGCGCGGGACTGTACGACTACGAGCAGTACTTC.

The CDR3 region is CAWSRGNSGNTIYF. The CDR3 region has the DNA TGTGCCTGGAGTAGGGGAAACTCTGGAAACACCATATATTTT. This chain joins TRBV30 and TRBJ1-3; possible D gene TRBD1, 5 bases. Germline V lookup: CDR1 GTSNPN, CDR2 SVGIG (reference sequence). Trimming shortened V by 2 bases and J by 0 bases, and 8 bases separated the two germline ends. The CDR3 has 14 residues.

The genes are TRBV15 and TRBJ2-4, with D uncertain. This CDR3 is 14 amino acids long. V lost 6 bases, J lost 0 bases, and 9 bases lay in between. From germline, CDR1 is LNHNV and CDR2 YYDKDF (reference sequence). The CDR3 nucleotides are TGTGCCACCAGGACAAACCTAGCCAAAAACATTCAGTACTTC. Translating it yields CATRTNLAKNIQYF. Variable domain in full (rest from reference TRBV15 and TRBJ2-4): DAMVIQNPRYQVTQFGKPVTLSCSQTLNHNVMYWYQQKSSQAPKLLFHYYDKDFNNEADTPDNFQSRRPNTSFCFLDIRSPGLGDTAMYLCATRTNLAKNIQYFGAGTRLSVL.